A single sample gave rise to the 18 T cell receptor beta chains below, sequenced in a study of prognosis after radiotherapy for stage I lung cancer. TCR beta CDR3 amplification from genomic DNA was performed by two-round multiplex PCR. During first-round PCR, primers specific to each TRBV and TRBJ gene were used. MiXCR was run by TCRdb on the multiplex PCR reads, yielding one entry per CDR3 protein. The table shows around 26,000 distinct CDR3 sequences, with about 40% occurring only once. Sample: PBMCs, taken before or after stereotactic body radiation therapy (not recorded which). The receptors were gathered from a donor of 50 years or more with non-small cell lung cancer.

This clonotype was seen a handful of times. This clone may be a read error of a much larger clone one base away. The rearrangement uses TRBV5-1 and TRBJ2-5; no clear D. V was trimmed by 0 bases and J by 5 bases, leaving 20 bases between them. The CDR3 length is 17 residues. Per germline, CDR1 SGHRS and CDR2 YFSETQ. CDR3: CASSLGVSNGPVETQYF. The CDR3 DNA is TGCGCCAGCAGCTTGGGGGTATCTAACGGGCCAGTGGAGACCCAGTACTTC. Filled out from reference TRBV5-1 and TRBJ2-5, the complete variable domain reads KAGVTQTPRYLIKTRGQQVTLSCSPISGHRSVSWYQQTPGQGLQFLFEYFSETQRNKGNFPGRFSGRQFSNSRSEMNVSTLELGDSALYLCASSLGVSNGPVETQYFGPGTRLLVL.

V is TRBV24-1 and J is TRBJ2-7; TRBD1 is a possible D gene (8 bases). CDR1 KGHDR and CDR2 SFDVKD come from the germline V gene. Trimming shortened V by 1 base and J by 6 bases, and 15 bases separated the two germline ends. The CDR3 loop spans 15 amino acids. The CDR3 sequence: CATSDFSDREGEQYF. DNA of the CDR3: TGTGCCACCAGTGATTTTTCGGACAGGGAGGGCGAGCAGTACTTC.

This chain links TRBV27 with TRBJ1-1, with 7 bases fitting TRBD1. The CDR3 runs 13 residues. Germline values: CDR1 MNHEY, CDR2 SMNVEV (reference sequence). The J segment lost 3 bases and the V segment lost 6 bases, leaving 4 bases of the junction unmatched. This CDR3 reads CASRLDRDTEAFF. CDR3 DNA sequence: TGTGCCAGCAGACTTGACAGGGACACTGAAGCTTTCTTT.

In this sample, this clonotype is medium-sized. This chain joins TRBV5-1 and TRBJ2-1, with D maybe TRBD1 (6 bases). The CDR3 contains 13 residues. V lost 7 bases to trimming and J lost 6 bases, with 14 bases between them. From germline, CDR1 is SGHRS and CDR2 YFSETQ. CDR3 region: CASSLGQTNEQFF. In DNA, the CDR3 is TGCGCCAGCTCCCTAGGACAGACCAATGAGCAGTTCTTC. The variable domain in full, completed from reference TRBV5-1 and TRBJ2-1, reads KAGVTQTPRYLIKTRGQQVTLSCSPISGHRSVSWYQQTPGQGLQFLFEYFSETQRNKGNFPGRFSGRQFSNSRSEMNVSTLELGDSALYLCASSLGQTNEQFFGPGTRLTVL.

This chain connects TRBV18 to TRBJ1-3, with D possibly being TRBD1 (5 bases). Germline CDR1 reads KGHSH; CDR2 reads LQKENI. Trimming removed 3 bases at V and 0 bases at J, with 9 bases between. This CDR3 region has 15 residues. The CDR3 nucleotides are TGTGCCAGCTCACCCTCGGGGACCTCTGGAAACACCATATATTTT. Encoded protein: CASSPSGTSGNTIYF.

This clonotype occurred many times. The gene calls are TRBV7-3 and TRBJ2-1, with 10 bases fitting TRBD2. Germline V gene lookup returns CDR1 SGHTA and CDR2 FQGTGA. The CDR3 runs to 15 residues. V was clipped by 5 bases and J by 4 bases; unmatched bases: 5. Here the CDR3 reads CASSHGLADYNEQFF. CDR3 DNA: TGTGCCAGCAGCCACGGACTAGCGGATTACAATGAGCAGTTCTTC.

This clonotype was detected ten times or more. V gene TRBV12-3 or TRBV12-4 combines with J gene TRBJ2-3, with unresolved D. The V end was cut by 3 bases, the J end by 8 bases, with 6 bases between. This CDR3 has 11 residues. The CDR3 nucleotides read TGTGCCAGCAGTTTCTACGGTACGCAGTATTTT. It codes for CASSFYGTQYF.

This clonotype was observed at least ten times. This chain joins TRBV7-3 and TRBJ2-5; TRBD1 or TRBD2 may be the D gene (6 bases each). The CDR3 has 14 amino acids. V dropped 5 bases and J dropped 7 bases, with 17 bases sitting between them. CDR1 is SGHTA, CDR2 FQGTGA, per germline. DNA for the CDR3: TGTGCCAGCAGCCCAAGCGGGCTAGGGGGGACCCAGTACTTC. It is translated as CASSPSGLGGTQYF.

The rearrangement uses TRBV12-3 or TRBV12-4 and TRBJ2-7, with TRBD2 identical over 7 bases. V trimming: 2 bases; J trimming: 3 bases; junction bases outside the gene matches: 1. This CDR3 contains 13 residues. CDR3 sequence (DNA): TGTGCCAGCAGTTTACTAGCGGACTACGAGCAGTACTTC. It encodes CASSLLADYEQYF.

This clonotype was observed many times. V is TRBV7-3 and J is TRBJ1-2; 11 nucleotides align to TRBD1. The V gene end was trimmed by 1 base and the J gene end by 5 bases; junction bases not matched to a gene: 9. CDR1 is SGHTA, CDR2 FQGTGA, per germline. CDR3 length: 17 amino acids. CDR3 in DNA: TGTGCCAGCAGCTTAAGGGGGGGGGGGGACAGGGGGTATGGCTACACCTTC. Protein product: CASSLRGGGDRGYGYTF.

The sample holds many counts of this clonotype. This chain joins TRBV5-4 and TRBJ2-1; 7 nucleotides line up with TRBD1. The CDR3 totals 17 residues. J was trimmed by 7 bases and V by 3 bases; bases with no gene match: 16. In germline, CDR1 is SGHNT, CDR2 YYREEE (reference sequence). The CDR3 coding sequence is TGTGCCAGCAGCTCTGCCCTCTCCGGGACAGCCTCGAATGAGCAGTTCTTC. This gives the protein CASSSALSGTASNEQFF.

The chain carries TRBV19 and TRBJ2-7; a possible D gene is TRBD2 (6 bases). V was trimmed by 5 bases and J by 0 bases, leaving 8 bases between them. Germline V gene data show CDR1 as LNHDA and CDR2 as SQIVND (reference sequence). The CDR3 loop spans 13 amino acids. The CDR3 sequence: CASSAGSSYEQYF. In DNA form, the CDR3 reads TGTGCCAGTAGTGCGGGGAGCTCCTACGAGCAGTACTTC.

Turning to this clonotype: One end of the junction does not line up with germline, which may come from a read error. The CDR3 is CSARDESDTQYF. DNA for the CDR3: TGCAGTGCTAGAGATGAGTCAGATACACAGTATTTT. The V and J genes are TRBV20-1 and TRBJ2-3; D unclear. The V gene's germline CDR1 is DFQATT and CDR2 SNEGSKA (reference sequence). The CDR3 loop spans 12 amino acids.

Ten or more counts support this clonotype. V usage is TRBV13 and J usage is TRBJ2-7; D remains ambiguous. Trimming removed 5 bases from V and 2 bases from J, with 10 bases in between. CDR1 is PRHDT and CDR2 is FYEKMQ in the germline V gene (reference sequence). This CDR3 region has 13 residues. The DNA for the CDR3 is TGTGCCAGCAGCAGCCGATGGGCCTACGAGCAGTACTTC. Translating it yields CASSSRWAYEQYF.

Worth noting for this clonotype: A much larger clone is a single base away; this may be a read error. This chain joins TRBV10-2 and TRBJ1-4; no clear D gene. With 1 base removed from V and 4 bases from J, the gap between germline ends came to 7 bases. CDR1 and CDR2 (germline): WSHSY, SAAADI. This CDR3 has 14 amino acids. This chain's CDR3 is CASSEWGVNEKLFF. The CDR3 region has the DNA TGCGCCAGCAGTGAGTGGGGTGTTAATGAAAAACTGTTTTTT.

This clonotype is medium-sized (0.01 to 0.1%). The chain links TRBV11-2 to TRBJ2-7; 14 nucleotides line up with TRBD2. The germline CDR1 and CDR2 sequences are SGHAT and FQNNGV. With V trimmed by 5 bases and J by 4 bases, 4 bases remained unmatched. This CDR3 spans 15 amino acids. Written as DNA, the CDR3 is TGTGCCAGCAGCACTGGGACTAGCGGGAGTTACGAGCAGTACTTC. As protein: CASSTGTSGSYEQYF.

This clonotype was seen many times. V gene TRBV19 combines with J gene TRBJ2-1; D might be TRBD2 (6 bases). Trimming removed 3 bases at V and 3 bases at J, with 12 bases between. The germline V gene has CDR1 LNHDA and CDR2 SQIVND (reference sequence). There are 15 residues in the CDR3. CDR3 in DNA: TGTGCCAGTAGTATCATCTGGGGGGTCTACAATGAGCAGTTCTTC. Translated, it gives CASSIIWGVYNEQFF.

By proportion, this clonotype is medium-sized. The rearrangement joins TRBV12-3 or TRBV12-4 to TRBJ2-1, with 8 bases lining up with TRBD1. J was trimmed by 4 bases and V by 7 bases; bases with no gene match: 9. CDR3 size: 15 residues. CDR3 coding DNA: TGTGCCAGCAAGAACCAGACAGGGGCATACAATGAGCAGTTCTTC. Protein product: CASKNQTGAYNEQFF.